Below, 11 T cell receptor beta chains from the same sample are listed, as sequenced in a study of early T cells in non-severe SARS-CoV-2 infection. Each CDR3 protein gets one entry after TCRdb re-called the 5' RACE reads with MiXCR. The data contain under 45,000 distinct CDR3 sequences, over 5% of them singletons. This specimen was whole blood, taken at baseline. The receptor source for this set is an adult who was a healthcare worker with PCR-confirmed SARS-CoV-2 infection or an uninfected control (not recorded which).

Ten or more counts support this clonotype. The chain has TRBV4-1 and TRBJ1-5, with D unresolved. V lost 1 base, J lost 6 bases, and 10 bases lay in between. Per the germline V gene, CDR1 is MGHRA and CDR2 is YSYEKL. The CDR3 runs 14 residues. CDR3 protein: CASSQGETGQPQHF. The CDR3, as DNA: TGCGCCAGCAGCCAAGGCGAGACGGGTCAGCCCCAGCATTTT.

The table lists this clonotype with many counts. CDR3 sequence reads: CASSFNRGQGNNEQFF. In nucleotides, the CDR3 is TGTGCCAGCAGCTTTAACAGGGGGCAGGGAAACAATGAGCAGTTCTTC. The chain is built from TRBV5-4 and TRBJ2-1; TRBD1 matches 9 bases. CDR1 SGHNT and CDR2 YYREEE come from the germline V gene (reference sequence). This CDR3 has 16 residues. J lost 5 bases, V lost 2 bases, and 8 bases had no gene match.

The rearrangement joins TRBV6-6 to TRBJ1-3; D might be TRBD1 (5 bases). Trimming left V 2 bases short and J 2 bases short, with 13 bases between. There are 16 residues in the CDR3. Germline V gene sequence: CDR1 MNHNY, CDR2 SVGAGI (reference sequence). The CDR3 reads CASSYPVGGAGNTIYF. The CDR3 DNA follows: TGTGCCAGCAGTTACCCTGTTGGGGGGGCTGGAAACACCATATATTTT.

This clonotype was seen at least ten times. The chain employs TRBV4-1 and TRBJ2-1; D not resolved. The V gene lost 0 bases and the J gene lost 1 base, with 4 bases spanning the gap. Germline V gene lookup returns CDR1 MGHRA and CDR2 YSYEKL. The CDR3 totals 14 residues. In nucleotides, the CDR3 is TGCGCCAGCAGCCAAGAAAAGTCCTACAATGAGCAGTTCTTC. It translates to CASSQEKSYNEQFF.

There are many counts of this clonotype. The chain joins TRBV29-1 to TRBJ1-2, with 7 bases lining up with TRBD1. CDR1 is SQVTM and CDR2 is ANQGSEA in the germline V gene. There are 12 residues in the CDR3. V shed 6 bases and J 2 bases; nucleotides not matched to a gene: 3. The CDR3 DNA is TGCAGCGTCGCCAGGGGGAACTATGGCTACACCTTC. As protein: CSVARGNYGYTF.

This clonotype was recorded at least ten times. The chain has TRBV12-3 or TRBV12-4 and TRBJ2-7; 8 bases map to TRBD1. This CDR3 comprises 14 residues. V lost 6 bases, J lost 1 base, and 5 bases stayed unmatched. CDR3 nucleotides: TGTGCCAGCAGAAGACAGGGGACGTCCTACGAGCAGTACTTC. This encodes CASRRQGTSYEQYF.

This rearrangement joins TRBV6-2 or TRBV6-3 to TRBJ2-7; 7 nucleotides match TRBD2. Germline assignment: CDR1 MNHEY and CDR2 SVGEGT. V shed 6 bases, J shed 4 bases, and the junction held 9 bases outside the gene matches. This CDR3 is 14 amino acids long. CDR3 bases: TGTGCCAGCAGACGCGGGACTAATCGATACGAGCAGTACGTC. It codes for CASRRGTNRYEQYV.

This clonotype was detected many times. This rearrangement joins TRBV6-2 or TRBV6-3 to TRBJ1-2; TRBD1 might be the D (5 bases). The CDR3 extends over 16 amino acids. The germline CDR1 and CDR2 sequences are MNHEY and SVGEGT. V was trimmed by 2 bases and J by 4 bases, leaving 17 bases between them. The CDR3 sequence is CASSYGAAPNVYGYTF. In DNA, the CDR3 is TGTGCCAGCAGTTACGGGGCCGCCCCGAACGTCTATGGCTACACCTTC.

This clonotype came up many times. The chain links TRBV7-9 to TRBJ1-3; the D is unclear. V shed 3 bases and J shed 2 bases, with 14 bases lying between them. CDR3 length: 16 amino acids. Germline loops: CDR1 SEHNR, CDR2 FQNEAQ (reference sequence). CDR3 sequence: CASSFYEGGTGNTIYF. For the CDR3, the DNA is TGTGCCAGCAGCTTTTATGAGGGTGGCACTGGAAACACCATATATTTT.

This chain connects TRBV6-6 to TRBJ2-2, with 12 bases that match TRBD2. V lost 6 bases and J lost 0; bases outside the gene matches: 2. CDR3 size: 16 residues. Germline V gene sequence: CDR1 MNHNY, CDR2 SVGAGI (reference sequence). This CDR3 is CASRGLAGTNTGELFF. The CDR3 DNA reads as TGTGCCAGCAGAGGACTAGCGGGGACGAACACCGGGGAGCTGTTTTTT.

This clonotype was recorded at least ten times. The chain has TRBV6-5 and TRBJ2-7, with 7 bases identical to TRBD1. CDR1 is MNHEY and CDR2 is SVGAGI in the germline V gene. The CDR3 consists of 14 residues. V was clipped by 1 base and J by 4 bases; unmatched bases: 4. The CDR3 region is CASSYLGTDYEQYF. The CDR3 DNA reads TGTGCCAGCAGTTACTTGGGGACAGATTACGAGCAGTACTTC.